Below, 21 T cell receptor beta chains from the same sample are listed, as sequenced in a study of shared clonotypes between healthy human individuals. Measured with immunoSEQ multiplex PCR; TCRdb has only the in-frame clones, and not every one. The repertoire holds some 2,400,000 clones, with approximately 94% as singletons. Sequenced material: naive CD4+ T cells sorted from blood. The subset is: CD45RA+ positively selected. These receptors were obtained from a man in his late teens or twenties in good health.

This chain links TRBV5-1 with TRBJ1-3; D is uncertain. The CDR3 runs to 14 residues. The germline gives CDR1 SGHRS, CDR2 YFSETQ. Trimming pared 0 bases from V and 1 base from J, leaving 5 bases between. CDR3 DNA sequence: TGCGCCAGCAGCTTGGACAGATCTGGAAACACCATATATTTT. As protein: CASSLDRSGNTIYF.

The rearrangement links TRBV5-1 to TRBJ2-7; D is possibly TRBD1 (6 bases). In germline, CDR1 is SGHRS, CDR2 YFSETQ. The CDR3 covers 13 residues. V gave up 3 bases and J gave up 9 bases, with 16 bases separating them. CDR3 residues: CASSSLTGLGQYF. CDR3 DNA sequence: TGCGCCAGCAGCTCACTGACAGGTCTGGGGCAGTACTTC.

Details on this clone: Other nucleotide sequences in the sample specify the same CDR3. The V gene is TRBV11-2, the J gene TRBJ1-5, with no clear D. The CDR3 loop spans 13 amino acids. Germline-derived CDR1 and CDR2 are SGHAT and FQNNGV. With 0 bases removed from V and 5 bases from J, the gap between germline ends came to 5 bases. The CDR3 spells CASSLDSYQPQHF. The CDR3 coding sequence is TGTGCCAGCAGCTTAGATAGTTATCAGCCCCAGCATTTT.

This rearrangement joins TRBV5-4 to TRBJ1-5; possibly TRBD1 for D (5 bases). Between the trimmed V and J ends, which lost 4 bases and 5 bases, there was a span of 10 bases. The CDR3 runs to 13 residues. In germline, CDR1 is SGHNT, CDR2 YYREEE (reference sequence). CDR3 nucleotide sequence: TGTGCCAGCAGCCCGGGACGGGATCAGCCCCAGCATTTT. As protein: CASSPGRDQPQHF.

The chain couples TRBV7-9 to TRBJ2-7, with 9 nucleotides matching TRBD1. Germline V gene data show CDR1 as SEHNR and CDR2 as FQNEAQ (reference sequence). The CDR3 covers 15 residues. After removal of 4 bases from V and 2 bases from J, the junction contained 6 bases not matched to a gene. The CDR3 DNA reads TGTGCCAGCAGCTCTTGGGACAGGGAGACCTACGAGCAGTACTTC. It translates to CASSSWDRETYEQYF. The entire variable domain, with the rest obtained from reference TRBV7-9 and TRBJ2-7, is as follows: DTGVSQNPRHKITKRGQNVTFRCDPISEHNRLYWYRQTLGQGPEFLTYFQNEAQLEKSRLLSDRFSAERPKGSFSTLEIQRTEQGDSAMYLCASSSWDRETYEQYFGPGTRLTVT.

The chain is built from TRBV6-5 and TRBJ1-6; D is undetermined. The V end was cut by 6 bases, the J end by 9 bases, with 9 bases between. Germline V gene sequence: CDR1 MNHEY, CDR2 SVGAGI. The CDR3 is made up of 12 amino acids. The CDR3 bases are TGTGCCAGCAGCTTTTTGGGTTCACCCCTCCACTTT. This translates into CASSFLGSPLHF.

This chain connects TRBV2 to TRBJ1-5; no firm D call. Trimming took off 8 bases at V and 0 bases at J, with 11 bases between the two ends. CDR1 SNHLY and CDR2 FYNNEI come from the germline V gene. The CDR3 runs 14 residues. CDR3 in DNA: TGTGCCAGCCGAACGGACGTTAGCAATCAGCCCCAGCATTTT. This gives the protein CASRTDVSNQPQHF.

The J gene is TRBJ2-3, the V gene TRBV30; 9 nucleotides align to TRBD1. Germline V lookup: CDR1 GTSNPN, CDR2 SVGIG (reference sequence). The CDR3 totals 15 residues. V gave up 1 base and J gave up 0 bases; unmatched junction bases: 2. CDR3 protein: CAWSGGTGSTDTQYF. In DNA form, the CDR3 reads TGTGCCTGGAGTGGGGGGACAGGGAGCACAGATACGCAGTATTTT.

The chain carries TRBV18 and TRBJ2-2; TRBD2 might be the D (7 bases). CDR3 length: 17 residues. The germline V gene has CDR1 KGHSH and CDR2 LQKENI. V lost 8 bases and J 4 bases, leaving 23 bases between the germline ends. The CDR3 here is CASTPQGGGPSTGELFF. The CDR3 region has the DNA TGTGCCAGCACTCCACAGGGAGGGGGACCGAGCACCGGGGAGCTGTTTTTT.

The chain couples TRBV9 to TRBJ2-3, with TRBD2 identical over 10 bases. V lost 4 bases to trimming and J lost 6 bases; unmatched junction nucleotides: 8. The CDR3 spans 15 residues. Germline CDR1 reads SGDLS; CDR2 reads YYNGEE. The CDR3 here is CASSKLAGTTDTQYF. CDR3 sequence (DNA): TGTGCCAGCAGCAAACTAGCGGGAACGACCGATACGCAGTATTTT.

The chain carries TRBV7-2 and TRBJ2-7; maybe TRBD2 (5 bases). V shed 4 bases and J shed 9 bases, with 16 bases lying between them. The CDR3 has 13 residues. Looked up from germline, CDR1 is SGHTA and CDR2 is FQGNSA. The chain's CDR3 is CASSSGAVLWQYF. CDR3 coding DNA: TGTGCCAGCAGCTCAGGAGCGGTCTTGTGGCAGTACTTC.

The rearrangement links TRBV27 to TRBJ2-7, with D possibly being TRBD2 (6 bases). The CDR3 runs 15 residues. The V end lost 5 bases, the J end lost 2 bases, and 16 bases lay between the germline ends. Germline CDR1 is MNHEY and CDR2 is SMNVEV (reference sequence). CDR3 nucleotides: TGTGCCAGCAGTCCACCGGGACTCTCTCCCTACGAGCAGTACTTC. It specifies CASSPPGLSPYEQYF.

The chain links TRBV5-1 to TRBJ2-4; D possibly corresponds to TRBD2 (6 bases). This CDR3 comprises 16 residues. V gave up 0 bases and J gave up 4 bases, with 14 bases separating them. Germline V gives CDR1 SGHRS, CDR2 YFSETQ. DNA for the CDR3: TGCGCCAGCAGCTTGGATGTGGTTGGGAGGAAAAACATTCAGTACTTC. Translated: CASSLDVVGRKNIQYF.

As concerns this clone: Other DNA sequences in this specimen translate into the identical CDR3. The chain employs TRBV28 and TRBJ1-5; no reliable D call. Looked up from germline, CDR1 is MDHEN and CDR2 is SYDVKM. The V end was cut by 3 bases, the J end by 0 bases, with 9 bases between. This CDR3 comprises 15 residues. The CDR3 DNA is TGTGCCAGCAGTTTGGGCGGTTATAGCAATCAGCCCCAGCATTTT. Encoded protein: CASSLGGYSNQPQHF.

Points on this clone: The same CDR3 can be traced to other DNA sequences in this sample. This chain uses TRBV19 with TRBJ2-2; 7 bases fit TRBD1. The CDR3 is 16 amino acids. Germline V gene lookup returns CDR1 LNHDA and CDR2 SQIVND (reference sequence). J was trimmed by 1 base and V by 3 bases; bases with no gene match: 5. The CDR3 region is CASSIPRTGNTGELFF. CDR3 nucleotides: TGTGCCAGTAGTATTCCCCGGACAGGGAACACCGGGGAGCTGTTTTTT.

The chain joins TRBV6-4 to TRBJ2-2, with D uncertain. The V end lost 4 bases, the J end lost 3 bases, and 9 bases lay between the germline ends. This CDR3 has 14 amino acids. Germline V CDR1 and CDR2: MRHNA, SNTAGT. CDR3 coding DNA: TGTGCCAGCAGTGTCGAGTCTTACACCGGGGAGCTGTTTTTT. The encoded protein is CASSVESYTGELFF.

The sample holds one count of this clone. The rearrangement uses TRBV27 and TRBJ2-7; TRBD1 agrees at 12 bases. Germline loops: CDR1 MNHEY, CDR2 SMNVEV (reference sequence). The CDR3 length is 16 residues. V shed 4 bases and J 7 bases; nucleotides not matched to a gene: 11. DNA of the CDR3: TGTGCCAGCAGTTCATACGGGACAGGGGGCGCGAGAGAGCAGTACTTC. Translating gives CASSSYGTGGAREQYF.

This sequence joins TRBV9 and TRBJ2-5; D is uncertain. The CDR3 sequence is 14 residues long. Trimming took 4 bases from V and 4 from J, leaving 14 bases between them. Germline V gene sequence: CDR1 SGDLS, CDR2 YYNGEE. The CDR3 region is CASSLALRGETQYF. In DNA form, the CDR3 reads TGTGCCAGCAGCCTCGCTCTGCGAGGAGAGACCCAGTACTTC.

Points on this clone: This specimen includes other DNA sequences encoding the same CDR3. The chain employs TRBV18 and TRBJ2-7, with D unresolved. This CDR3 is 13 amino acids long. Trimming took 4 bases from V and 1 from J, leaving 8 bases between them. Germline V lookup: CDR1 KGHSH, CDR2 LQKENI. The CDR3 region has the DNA TGTGCCAGCTCACGGACCGGTTCCTACGAGCAGTACTTC. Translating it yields CASSRTGSYEQYF.

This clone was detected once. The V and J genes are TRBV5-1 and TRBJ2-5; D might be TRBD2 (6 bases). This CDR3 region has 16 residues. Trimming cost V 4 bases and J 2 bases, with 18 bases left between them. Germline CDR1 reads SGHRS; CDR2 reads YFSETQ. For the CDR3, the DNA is TGCGCCAGCAGCCGGCCGGACTCCCGGGGGCAAGAGACCCAGTACTTC. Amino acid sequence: CASSRPDSRGQETQYF.

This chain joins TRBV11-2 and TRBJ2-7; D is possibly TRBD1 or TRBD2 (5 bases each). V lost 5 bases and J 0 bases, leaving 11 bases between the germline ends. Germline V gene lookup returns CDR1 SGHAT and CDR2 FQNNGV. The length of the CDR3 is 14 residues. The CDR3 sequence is CASSPGTASYEQYF. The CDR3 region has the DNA TGTGCCAGCAGCCCCGGGACGGCCTCCTACGAGCAGTACTTC.